This paragraph covers one TCR beta chain sequence. Its antigen is unidentified. The V end was cut by 2 bases, the J end by 4 bases, with 15 bases between. The CDR3 extends over 17 amino acids. Germline CDR1 and CDR2: MGHRA and YSYEKL. Assay used: immunoSEQ multiplex PCR; TCRdb lists only in-frame clones, some missing. Of 50,000 to 60,000 clones listed, roughly 80% are singletons. This sample was taken from a study of vaccination effects on CD4 cells after COVID-19. About the study: The vaccine given was either BNT162b2 or mRNA-1273, in two doses.

Scientists isolated CD4+ T cells after an approximately ten-day culture period ended. The study, taken as a whole, reports: Late after vaccination, infection- and vaccine-induced clones showed marked clonal contraction.

V gene TRBV4-1 combines with J gene TRBJ2-6; no definite D call. The sequenced sample was CD4+ T cells from PBMCs cultured without peptide, obtained before COVID-19 vaccination. The source is a human donor who received a COVID-19 vaccine. The CDR3 protein is CASSQPPLEYGANVLTF. As DNA, the CDR3 is TGCGCCAGCAGCCAACCCCCGTTGGAGTACGGGGCCAACGTCCTGACTTTC.